The 10 T cell receptor beta chains reported below all come from one sample, sequenced in a study of vaccination effects on CD4 cells after COVID-19. The protocol was immunoSEQ multiplex PCR, while the TCRdb copy is restricted to in-frame clones and leaves out a portion. In the table there are 60,000 to 80,000 clones, around 70% of which are singletons. Cells that had been cultured for 10 days were the source of isolated CD4+ T cells. Each participant received a vaccine that was either BNT162b2 or mRNA-1273, given as two doses. No antigen has been assigned to these receptors. The sequencing here drew on CD4+ T cells from PBMCs cultured without peptide, taken after COVID-19 vaccination. The receptor set was obtained from a human donor who received a COVID-19 vaccine.

The V and J genes are TRBV6-5 and TRBJ1-1, with 9 bases that match TRBD1. Germline CDR1 reads MNHEY; CDR2 reads SVGAGI. V shed 6 bases and J 4 bases; nucleotides not matched to a gene: 3. The CDR3 is made up of 13 amino acids. CDR3 amino acids: CASSQTGGTEAFF. CDR3 nucleotides: TGTGCCAGCAGCCAGACAGGGGGCACTGAAGCTTTCTTT.

The rearrangement joins TRBV6-5 to TRBJ1-3, with 8 bases that match TRBD1. Losses at the gene ends were 7 bases for V and 0 bases for J; bases not matched to a gene: 5. This CDR3 contains 15 residues. Germline V gene lookup returns CDR1 MNHEY and CDR2 SVGAGI. The CDR3 DNA reads as TGTGCCAGCACCGAGACAGGGGACTCTGGAAACACCATATATTTT. This gives the protein CASTETGDSGNTIYF.

This chain links TRBV15 with TRBJ1-5, with 7 bases identical to TRBD1. The length of the CDR3 is 17 residues. J lost 4 bases, V lost 0 bases, and 9 bases had no gene match. Germline V lookup: CDR1 LNHNV, CDR2 YYDKDF (reference sequence). This CDR3 reads CATSRDLLTGKNQPQHF. The CDR3 region has the DNA TGTGCCACCAGCAGAGACCTCCTGACAGGGAAAAATCAGCCCCAGCATTTT.

The chain employs TRBV5-1 and TRBJ2-5, with D possibly TRBD1 on 5 matching bases. The V and J ends lost 0 bases and 0 bases respectively, with 12 bases between them. The CDR3 has 16 amino acids. The germline gives CDR1 SGHRS, CDR2 YFSETQ. CDR3 nucleotide sequence: TGCGCCAGCAGCTTGGAAGGGGCGCGGTACCAAGAGACCCAGTACTTC. It specifies CASSLEGARYQETQYF.

This clone showed up just once. The CDR3 DNA reads as TGCGCCAGCAGCCAAACGGGACTAGCGGGGGATAGGAAGTTCTTC. Translation gives CASSQTGLAGDRKFF. The rearrangement links TRBV4-1 to TRBJ2-1, with 14 bases matching TRBD2. J was trimmed by 14 bases and V by 2 bases; bases with no gene match: 8. The CDR3 runs to 15 residues. The germline V gene encodes CDR1 MGHRA and CDR2 YSYEKL.

This clone has only a few counts. The chain couples TRBV3-1 (or the pseudogene TRBV3-2) to TRBJ1-2, with D uncertain. The CDR3 is made up of 15 amino acids. Germline V gene lookup returns CDR1 LGHDT and CDR2 YNNKEL (reference sequence). Trimming removed 4 bases at V and 6 bases at J, with 18 bases between. The CDR3 sequence: CASSLTTGPRDGYTF. The CDR3 DNA reads as TGTGCCAGCAGCCTAACTACCGGGCCTAGGGATGGCTACACCTTC.

The rearrangement joins TRBV12-3 or TRBV12-4 to TRBJ1-1, with unresolved D. Trimming stripped 5 bases from V and 1 base from J, with 5 bases between. This CDR3 contains 12 residues. The CDR3 spells CASSKQNTEAFF. The CDR3 nucleotides read TGTGCCAGCAGTAAGCAGAACACTGAAGCTTTCTTT.

The chain has TRBV3-1 (or the pseudogene TRBV3-2) and TRBJ2-2; 8 bases agree with TRBD2. CDR1 is LGHDT and CDR2 is YNNKEL in the germline V gene (reference sequence). The CDR3 is 15 residues long. Trimming removed 1 base from V and 5 bases from J; junction bases left unmatched: 3. This CDR3 is CASSQAGGPTGELFF. The DNA for the CDR3 is TGTGCCAGCAGCCAAGCGGGGGGGCCTACCGGGGAGCTGTTTTTT.

The rearrangement links TRBV5-1 to TRBJ1-2; maybe TRBD1 (5 bases). This CDR3 is built from 14 residues. In germline, CDR1 is SGHRS, CDR2 YFSETQ. Trimming shortened V by 4 bases and J by 7 bases, and 17 bases separated the two germline ends. Written as DNA, the CDR3 is TGCGCCAGCAGCCTAATGACCGGGACGTTTGGCTACACCTTC. It specifies CASSLMTGTFGYTF.

This clone was seen only once. This rearrangement joins TRBV6-6 to TRBJ2-1; tentatively, D is TRBD1 (6 bases). V lost 6 bases and J 3 bases, leaving 9 bases between the germline ends. The CDR3 is 13 amino acids. CDR1 and CDR2 (germline): MNHNY, SVGAGI (reference sequence). CDR3 sequence reads: CASRRGFYNEQFF. The CDR3 DNA sequence: TGTGCCAGCAGGAGGGGGTTCTACAATGAGCAGTTCTTC.